Presented here are 3 T cell receptor beta chains from one specimen sequenced in a study of cytomegalovirus exposure and HLA in healthy donors (dated by TCRdb to 2016 to 2017). The library relied on the immunoSEQ multiplex PCR assay. The multiplex PCR relied on a mix of 60 forward primers for TCR Vbeta segments and 13 reverse primers for TCR Jbeta segments. Not all clones reach the TCRdb copy of this immuneACCESS table, which keeps in-frame sequences only. Checked studies attribute under half of the gap to unresolved V genes and leave the rest unexplained. The sample records some 250,000 clones, about 80% of which are singletons. The top ten hold 8% of the sample. The sequenced sample was PBMCs. The receptors come from a woman aged 60-70 years in good health and CMV-seropositive.

This clone was counted only a few times. This sequence joins TRBV5-1 and TRBJ1-1, with 9 bases identical to TRBD1. Germline lookup yields CDR1 SGHRS and CDR2 YFSETQ. The J segment lost 0 bases and the V segment lost 2 bases, leaving 5 bases of the junction unmatched. CDR3 size: 16 residues. CDR3 DNA: TGCGCCAGCAGCTTACAGGGGGCGCAGGTGAACACTGAAGCTTTCTTT. Protein sequence: CASSLQGAQVNTEAFF.

The CDR3 region is CASSSPVANEKLFF. The CDR3 DNA is TGTGCCAGCAGCTCGCCAGTGGCTAATGAAAAACTGTTTTTT. The V call is TRBV9, the J call TRBJ1-4; no clear D. The germline gives CDR1 SGDLS, CDR2 YYNGEE. The V end lost 4 bases, the J end lost 3 bases, and 10 bases lay between the germline ends. The length of the CDR3 is 14 residues.

This clone occurred a few times. This chain links TRBV6-1 with TRBJ1-1, with 10 bases identical to TRBD1. The V gene end was trimmed by 7 bases and the J gene end by 1 base; junction bases not matched to a gene: 3. The length of the CDR3 is 14 residues. Germline CDR1 MNHNS, CDR2 SASEGT. CDR3 in DNA: TGTGCCAGCACTAGGGACAGGGGGAACACTGAAGCTTTCTTT. It yields the protein CASTRDRGNTEAFF.